The 27 T cell receptor beta chains below come from one sample, sequenced in a study of T cells in Graves' hyperthyroidism and ophthalmopathy. Template material for amplifying TCR beta CDR3 regions consisted of RNA transcripts. The HTBI primer set served for first-round RT-PCR of the TCR CDR3. One entry per CDR3 protein results from TCRdb running MiXCR on the multiplex PCR reads. Among around 600,000 distinct CDR3 sequences, about a sixth were seen once, and the ten largest hold around 6.6%. What was sequenced was blood. The receptors stem from a woman aged 30 to 39 with Graves' hyperthyroidism.

There are many counts of this clonotype. The genes are TRBV28 and TRBJ2-2; D is unclear. The ends were cut back, 4 bases at V and 3 bases at J, with 9 bases in the middle. The CDR3 spans 14 residues. Germline V gene sequence: CDR1 MDHEN, CDR2 SYDVKM. This CDR3 reads CASSSISHTGELFF. The CDR3 DNA sequence: TGTGCCAGCAGTTCAATTTCCCACACCGGGGAGCTGTTTTTT.

This clonotype was seen repeatedly, ten times or more. The gene calls are TRBV7-2 and TRBJ2-1; 11 bases agree with TRBD2. The CDR3 runs to 16 residues. Trimming took 4 bases from V and 0 from J; bases not matched to a gene: 2. CDR1 and CDR2 from the germline V gene are SGHTA and FQGNSA. CDR3: CASSSTSGGSYNEQFF. The CDR3 DNA is TGTGCCAGCAGCTCAACTAGCGGGGGCTCCTACAATGAGCAGTTCTTC.

The chain is built from TRBV6-1 and TRBJ2-7; D may correspond to TRBD1 or TRBD2 (5 bases each). The ends were cut back, 6 bases at V and 1 base at J, with 16 bases in the middle. CDR3 length equals 15 residues. Germline CDR1 and CDR2: MNHNS and SASEGT. In DNA form, the CDR3 reads TGTGCCAGCAGCCTAGCTGGGACGTTTTCCTACGAGCAGTACTTC. It specifies CASSLAGTFSYEQYF.

This clonotype occurred a few times. The genes are TRBV20-1 and TRBJ1-1; no reliable D call. V was trimmed by 0 bases and J by 9 bases, leaving 8 bases between them. The CDR3 loop spans 11 amino acids. Germline CDR1 and CDR2: DFQATT and SNEGSKA (reference sequence). The CDR3 spells CSARDPSQAFF. The CDR3 nucleotides are TGCAGTGCTAGAGATCCCTCCCAAGCTTTCTTT.

The J gene is TRBJ1-1, the V gene TRBV4-2; tentative D call: TRBD1 (5 bases). The CDR3 loop spans 13 amino acids. Germline CDR1 and CDR2: LGHNA and YNFKEQ. V dropped 0 bases and J dropped 6 bases, with 8 bases sitting between them. Here the CDR3 reads CASSQDLRAEAFF. In DNA, the CDR3 is TGTGCCAGCAGCCAAGATCTCAGGGCTGAAGCTTTCTTT.

This clonotype was seen only a few times. The chain joins TRBV4-3 to TRBJ1-4; D is uncertain. With 1 base removed from V and 5 bases from J, the gap between germline ends came to 8 bases. Germline V gene lookup returns CDR1 LGHNA and CDR2 YSLEER. This CDR3 has 14 amino acids. The CDR3 nucleotides read TGCGCCAGCAGCCAAGGGGGATCGAATGAAAAACTGTTTTTT. Translated, it gives CASSQGGSNEKLFF.

This clonotype has a count of ten or more. The chain recombines TRBV13 with TRBJ2-1, with no clear D. CDR1 and CDR2 from the germline V gene are PRHDT and FYEKMQ (reference sequence). Trimming pared 5 bases from V and 8 bases from J, leaving 19 bases between. The CDR3 covers 15 residues. The DNA for the CDR3 is TGTGCCAGCAGCCCCTCGGGCCCCGCCGTCCATGAGCAGTTCTTC. As protein: CASSPSGPAVHEQFF.

This clonotype was observed many times. The V gene is TRBV20-1, the J gene TRBJ2-1; 7 bases agree with TRBD2. This CDR3 is 13 amino acids long. Germline-derived CDR1 and CDR2 are DFQATT and SNEGSKA (reference sequence). V was pared by 6 bases and J by 10 bases, with 12 bases of the junction left unmatched. The CDR3 region has the DNA TGCAGTGCCGATTACTGGGGGGGAAGGGAGCAGTTCTTC. Translation gives CSADYWGGREQFF.

This clonotype was found many times. The V gene is TRBV11-2, the J gene TRBJ2-2; D possibly uses TRBD1 or TRBD2 (5 bases each). Between the trimmed V and J ends, which lost 2 bases and 7 bases, there was a span of 14 bases. Looked up from germline, CDR1 is SGHAT and CDR2 is FQNNGV. This CDR3 comprises 15 residues. CDR3 loop: CASSLNWGSGGELFF. The CDR3 DNA reads TGTGCCAGCAGCTTAAATTGGGGGTCTGGCGGGGAGCTGTTTTTT.

This chain uses TRBV18 with TRBJ2-2; TRBD2 matches 10 bases. CDR1 is KGHSH, CDR2 LQKENI, per germline. The CDR3 extends over 16 amino acids. V was pared by 1 base and J by 7 bases, with 6 bases of the junction left unmatched. CDR3 region: CASSPRLAGAIGELFF. The DNA for the CDR3 is TGTGCCAGCTCACCACGTCTAGCGGGAGCGATCGGGGAGCTGTTTTTT.

This clonotype was recorded at least ten times. The V and J genes are TRBV12-3 or TRBV12-4 and TRBJ1-1; weak D call: TRBD1 (6 bases). The CDR3 is 15 amino acids. V lost 6 bases and J lost 4, with 18 bases in between. CDR3 nucleotides: TGTGCCAGCAGGCCGGGGCGGAGGGGGACCACTGAAGCTTTCTTT. It translates to CASRPGRRGTTEAFF.

This clonotype was detected ten times or more. The V call is TRBV6-2 or TRBV6-3, the J call TRBJ2-7; no definite D call. V was shortened by 2 bases and J by 6 bases, with 8 bases between the two germline ends. Germline assignment: CDR1 MNHEY and CDR2 SVGEGT. The CDR3 contains 12 residues. The CDR3 coding sequence is TGTGCCAGCAGTTACAGGTTCGTCGAGCAGTACTTC. Protein sequence: CASSYRFVEQYF.

This clonotype came up many times. The chain uses TRBV30 and TRBJ2-7; perhaps TRBD2 as D (5 bases). This CDR3 spans 13 amino acids. The V gene's germline CDR1 is GTSNPN and CDR2 SVGIG (reference sequence). V lost 4 bases to trimming and J lost 5 bases, with 15 bases between them. The CDR3 DNA reads TGTGCCTGGACCCTCGGGCTAGCTGACGAGCAGTACTTC. It specifies CAWTLGLADEQYF.

The V and J genes are TRBV7-9 and TRBJ2-1; 7 bases are a match to TRBD2. The CDR3 extends over 15 amino acids. Looked up from germline, CDR1 is SEHNR and CDR2 is FQNEAQ (reference sequence). V gave up 5 bases and J gave up 1 base; unmatched junction bases: 5. The chain's CDR3 is CASSASGYSYNEQFF. Here the CDR3 DNA reads TGTGCCAGCAGCGCTAGCGGATATTCCTACAATGAGCAGTTCTTC.

V gene TRBV20-1 combines with J gene TRBJ2-2; a possible D gene is TRBD1 (6 bases). V was clipped by 2 bases and J by 5 bases, with 21 bases between them. Looked up from germline, CDR1 is DFQATT and CDR2 is SNEGSKA (reference sequence). The length of the CDR3 is 17 residues. The CDR3 protein is CSARSFGGPRGTGELFF. The CDR3 nucleotides are TGCAGTGCTAGATCTTTTGGGGGCCCGAGAGGGACCGGGGAGCTGTTTTTT.

The sample holds many counts of this clonotype. V usage is TRBV7-2 and J usage is TRBJ2-7; TRBD2 is a possible D gene (6 bases). Germline CDR1 SGHTA, CDR2 FQGNSA. Trimming shortened V by 1 base and J by 6 bases, and 13 bases separated the two germline ends. CDR3 length: 14 amino acids. The CDR3 sequence is CASSLGAGFGEQYF. The CDR3 DNA reads TGTGCCAGCAGCTTAGGGGCGGGATTCGGCGAGCAGTACTTC.

This clonotype has ten or more counts. The chain uses TRBV28 and TRBJ1-5; maybe TRBD1 (6 bases). V lost 6 bases and J 7 bases, leaving 19 bases between the germline ends. The CDR3 totals 15 residues. CDR1 is MDHEN, CDR2 SYDVKM, per germline. CDR3 bases: TGTGCCAGCAGCCGCCGGGGGCCGGCGGTGCAGCCCCAGCATTTT. Translating it yields CASSRRGPAVQPQHF.

At least ten counts were recorded for this clonotype. In DNA form, the CDR3 reads TGTGCCAGCAGGACACCCATCGACACTGAAGCTTTCTTT. This sequence encodes CASRTPIDTEAFF. The chain employs TRBV27 and TRBJ1-1; D is ambiguous. V was shortened by 6 bases and J by 3 bases, with 11 bases between the two germline ends. Germline V CDR1 and CDR2: MNHEY, SMNVEV (reference sequence). The CDR3 length is 13 residues.

This clonotype was recorded at least ten times. J is TRBJ2-7 and V is TRBV7-2; 8 bases are shared with TRBD1. There are 15 residues in the CDR3. The germline V gene has CDR1 SGHTA and CDR2 FQGNSA. V was clipped by 1 base and J by 2 bases; unmatched bases: 4. Here the CDR3 reads CASSLGQGRPYEQYF. The CDR3 coding sequence is TGTGCCAGCAGCTTAGGACAGGGGAGGCCCTACGAGCAGTACTTC.

With regard to this clonotype: A read error may be the cause here, since a much bigger clone is one base away. The J gene is TRBJ1-5, the V gene TRBV28; 7 bases fit TRBD1. The CDR3 totals 15 residues. CDR1 and CDR2 from the germline V gene are MDHEN and SYDVKM. CDR3 amino acids: CAGSFSGQINQPQHF. As DNA, the CDR3 is TGTGCCGGCAGTTTCTCGGGACAGATAAATCAGCCCCAGCATTTT.

This chain uses TRBV9 with TRBJ1-6; D is unclear. The CDR3 extends over 17 amino acids. CDR1 SGDLS and CDR2 YYNGEE come from the germline V gene. Trimming pared 4 bases from V and 5 bases from J, leaving 19 bases between. The CDR3 spells CASSPWAAGTDNSPLHF. The CDR3, as DNA: TGTGCCAGCAGCCCCTGGGCGGCAGGAACAGATAATTCACCCCTCCACTTT. Supplemented by reference TRBV9 and TRBJ1-6, the full variable domain reads DSGVTQTPKHLITATGQRVTLRCSPRSGDLSVYWYQQSLDQGLQFLIQYYNGEERAKGNILERFSAQQFPDLHSELNLSSLELGDSALYFCASSPWAAGTDNSPLHFGNGTRLTVT.

This clonotype was counted many times. The chain joins TRBV28 to TRBJ2-4; 7 bases line up with TRBD1. Germline V gene sequence: CDR1 MDHEN, CDR2 SYDVKM. The CDR3 loop spans 15 amino acids. V shed 7 bases and J 0 bases; nucleotides not matched to a gene: 6. CDR3 sequence (DNA): TGTGCCAGCACCAACAGGGGCCTAGCCAAAAACATTCAGTACTTC. Amino acid sequence: CASTNRGLAKNIQYF.

This clonotype was found many times. The V and J genes are TRBV7-8 and TRBJ2-1; 7 bases align to TRBD2. The CDR3 sequence is 16 residues long. Germline V gene lookup returns CDR1 SGHVS and CDR2 FQNEAQ. Unmatched junction bases numbered 10, after V lost 1 base and J lost 7 bases. The chain's CDR3 is CASSLGGLGGGNEQFF. The CDR3 DNA reads TGTGCCAGCAGCTTAGGCGGACTTGGGGGAGGGAATGAGCAGTTCTTC. Full variable domain (rest looked up from reference TRBV7-8 and TRBJ2-1): GAGVSQSPRYKVAKRGQDVALRCDPISGHVSLFWYQQALGQGPEFLTYFQNEAQLDKSGLPSDRFFAERPEGSVSTLKIQRTQQEDSAVYLCASSLGGLGGGNEQFFGPGTRLTVL.

This clonotype was detected only a few times. This sequence joins TRBV7-2 and TRBJ1-6; no reliable D call. Germline lookup yields CDR1 SGHTA and CDR2 FQGNSA. There are 14 residues in the CDR3. The V and J ends lost 5 bases and 6 bases respectively, with 11 bases between them. CDR3 region: CASSPRVANSPLHF. The CDR3 DNA reads TGTGCCAGCAGCCCCCGGGTGGCTAATTCACCCCTCCACTTT.

This clonotype was detected a few times. V usage is TRBV5-4 and J usage is TRBJ2-3, with D unclear. This CDR3 has 15 residues. The germline gives CDR1 SGHNT, CDR2 YYREEE (reference sequence). Trimming removed 6 bases from V and 5 bases from J, with 19 bases in between. The CDR3 bases are TGTGCCAGCACTCCTGGGGAAGGGATGAGAGATACGCAGTATTTT. Translated, it gives CASTPGEGMRDTQYF.

This clonotype has just a few counts. A much larger clonotype is one base distant, so this may be a read error. The rearrangement uses TRBV2 and TRBJ2-3, with D uncertain. The CDR3 extends over 13 amino acids. The ends were cut back, 1 base at V and 6 bases at J, with 8 bases in the middle. Germline CDR1 reads SNHLY; CDR2 reads FYNNEI. The CDR3 nucleotides are TGTGCCAGCAGTGAAGGGTCGGTGGATACGCAGTATTTT. It translates to CASSEGSVDTQYF.

At least ten counts were recorded for this clonotype. The chain carries TRBV28 and TRBJ1-1; TRBD1 matches at 8 bases. Trimming at V came to 5 bases and at J to 4 bases, leaving 0 bases not matched to a gene. Per germline, CDR1 MDHEN and CDR2 SYDVKM. CDR3 size: 12 residues. CDR3 in DNA: TGTGCCAGCAGTACAGGGGGCACTGAAGCTTTCTTT. Its protein product is CASSTGGTEAFF.